Listed below are T cell receptor beta chains from one sample, sequenced in a study of blood T cell repertoires in COVID-19. Profiling relied on immunoSEQ multiplex PCR, and the TCRdb table lists in-frame clones only, not all of them. Counted here are roughly 140,000 clones, about 81% occurring once; the ten biggest clones make up around 7.8%. Sequencing was performed on PBMCs or T cells enriched from blood (not recorded which). These TCRs come from a man aged 45-60 years who had recovered from COVID-19. Each CDR3 is given with its conserved first and last residue. Each record gives: D gene, clone size, V gene, J gene, CDR3 protein, CDR3 DNA. A D gene is named only where the DNA matches it firmly. Clone size is not always given. Where it is, it says once, few, many or a class for expanded clones.

>TRBD1|.|TRBV9|TRBJ1-1
CASSARRGDTEAFF
TGTGCCAGCAGCGCCCGCAGGGGGGACACTGAAGCTTTCTTT
>TRBD2|.|TRBV19|TRBJ2-2
CASSIVPSGGLNTGELFF
TGTGCCAGTAGTATAGTGCCTAGCGGGGGATTGAACACCGGGGAGCTGTTTTTT
>TRBD1|.|TRBV18|TRBJ1-5
CASSPYYDRGHQPQHF
TGTGCCAGCTCACCCTATTACGACAGGGGGCATCAGCCCCAGCATTTT
>TRBD1|.|TRBV9|TRBJ2-3
CASSPRQGRRPSTDTQYF
TGTGCCAGCAGCCCCCGACAGGGGAGGCGCCCTAGCACAGATACGCAGTATTTT
>.|.|TRBV19|TRBJ2-7
CASSMVAGTSYEQYF
TGTGCCAGTAGTATGGTGGCAGGAACTTCCTACGAGCAGTACTTC
>.|.|TRBV19|TRBJ2-3
CASSRQTSTDTQYF
TGTGCCAGTAGTAGGCAGACTAGCACAGATACGCAGTATTTT
>.|.|TRBV9|TRBJ1-4
CASTRTDSNEKLFF
TGTGCCAGCACCCGGACAGACTCTAATGAAAAACTGTTTTTT
>.|.|TRBV27|TRBJ2-7
CASSSTGQYPSYEQYF
TGTGCCAGCAGTTCGACGGGACAATATCCCTCCTACGAGCAGTACTTC
>.|.|TRBV10-3|TRBJ1-2
CAMGAGNYGYTF
TGTGCCATGGGGGCAGGGAACTATGGCTACACCTTC
>.|.|TRBV2|TRBJ1-6
CASRENGRASPLHF
TGTGCCAGCAGGGAAAATGGCAGGGCTTCACCCCTCCACTTT
>TRBD2|.|TRBV11-3|TRBJ2-2
CASSHGLASSGELFF
TGTGCCAGCAGCCACGGACTAGCGTCCTCCGGGGAGCTGTTTTTT
>.|.|TRBV7-3|TRBJ2-1
CASSAQGKSHNEQFF
TGTGCCAGCAGCGCACAGGGCAAGTCCCACAATGAGCAGTTCTTC
>.|.|TRBV7-2|TRBJ2-2
CASSPKGRGDYTGELFF
TGTGCCAGCAGCCCGAAGGGGAGGGGGGATTACACCGGGGAGCTGTTTTTT
>TRBD2|.|TRBV3-1/TRBV3-2|TRBJ2-5
CASRVGLAGGQETQYF
TGTGCCAGCAGGGTCGGACTAGCGGGGGGGCAGGAGACCCAGTACTTC
>TRBD1|.|TRBV10-3|TRBJ1-2
CAISAGQGFWYGYTF
TGTGCCATCAGTGCGGGACAGGGGTTTTGGTATGGCTACACCTTC
>.|once|TRBV9|TRBJ1-5
CASSVDGNQPQHF
TGTGCCAGCAGCGTTGACGGGAATCAGCCCCAGCATTTT
>.|.|TRBV6-5|TRBJ1-5
CASRRQGQGSQPQHF
TGTGCCAGCAGACGCCAGGGGCAGGGGAGTCAGCCCCAGCATTTT
>TRBD1|once|TRBV6-5|TRBJ1-5
CASSPDRGRQPQHF
TGTGCCAGCAGCCCAGACAGGGGTCGACAGCCCCAGCATTTT
>TRBD2|.|TRBV7-2|TRBJ2-5
CASSSRGRGGFQETQYF
TGTGCCAGCAGCTCCCGGGGGCGGGGGGGATTCCAAGAGACCCAGTACTTC
>.|.|TRBV19|TRBJ2-5
CASHWQGETQYF
TGTGCCAGTCACTGGCAGGGGGAGACCCAGTACTTC
>.|.|TRBV29-1|TRBJ2-5
CSATKETQYF
TGCAGCGCCACAAAAGAGACCCAGTACTTC
>.|.|TRBV11-2|TRBJ2-3
CASSLGPDTQYF
TGTGCCAGCAGCCTAGGGCCAGATACGCAGTATTTT
>TRBD2|.|TRBV7-2|TRBJ2-1
CASSPRGLAGFNEQFF
TGTGCCAGCAGCCCACGGGGACTAGCGGGGTTCAATGAGCAGTTCTTC
>.|.|TRBV19|TRBJ2-4
CASSPRTKPQVKNIQYF
TGTGCCAGTAGTCCGCGGACTAAACCCCAAGTCAAAAACATTCAGTACTTC
>TRBD1|.|TRBV30|TRBJ1-6
CAWSVQGTFNSPLHF
TGTGCCTGGAGTGTACAGGGGACCTTTAATTCACCCCTCCACTTT
>.|.|TRBV30|TRBJ2-2
CAWSVQNTGELFF
TGTGCCTGGAGTGTACAGAACACCGGGGAGCTGTTTTTT
>.|.|TRBV5-6|TRBJ2-3
CASSDYRDNDTQYF
TGTGCCAGCAGCGATTACCGGGACAACGATACGCAGTATTTT
>.|.|TRBV4-1|TRBJ1-4
CASSQDGWAPGEKLFF
TGCGCCAGCAGCCAAGATGGGTGGGCCCCTGGCGAAAAACTGTTTTTT
>.|once|TRBV18|TRBJ1-6
CASSPLAGGDSPLHF
TGTGCCAGCTCCCCCCTCGCCGGGGGAGATTCACCCCTCCACTTT
>TRBD1|.|TRBV19|TRBJ1-2
CASSMGQGIGGYTF
TGTGCCAGTAGTATGGGACAGGGAATAGGGGGCTACACCTTC
>TRBD1|.|TRBV11-2|TRBJ1-1
CASSLGFEGAAEAFF
TGTGCCAGCAGCTTAGGATTCGAGGGGGCCGCTGAAGCTTTCTTT
>TRBD1|once|TRBV7-8|TRBJ2-1
CASSRQGVMDNYNEQFF
TGTGCCAGCAGCCGGCAGGGGGTTATGGACAACTACAATGAGCAGTTCTTC
>TRBD1|.|TRBV5-1|TRBJ1-2
CASSPGQGAVNYGYTF
TGCGCCAGCAGCCCCGGACAGGGCGCTGTTAACTATGGCTACACCTTC
>.|once|TRBV7-8|TRBJ1-5
CASSKSGTNQPQHF
TGTGCCAGCAGCAAATCCGGGACAAATCAGCCCCAGCATTTT
>.|.|TRBV24-1|TRBJ2-2
CATSLHGSRGGELFF
TGTGCCACCAGTCTACACGGGTCTCGGGGCGGGGAGCTGTTTTTT
>.|.|TRBV7-9|TRBJ2-5
CASSLGLGARETQYF
TGTGCCAGCAGCTTAGGTTTGGGGGCTAGGGAGACCCAGTACTTC
>.|.|TRBV4-2|TRBJ1-2
CASSQHRENYGYTF
TGTGCCAGCAGCCAACACAGGGAAAACTATGGCTACACCTTC
>TRBD1|.|TRBV3-1/TRBV3-2|TRBJ2-3
CASSQEGTGVDTQYF
TGTGCCAGCAGCCAAGAAGGAACAGGGGTCGATACGCAGTATTTT
>.|.|TRBV14|TRBJ2-7
CASSQVTGPDIKYEQYF
TGTGCCAGCAGCCAAGTTACCGGGCCGGACATCAAATACGAGCAGTACTTC
>.|.|TRBV30|TRBJ1-4
CAGLRGGGSLEKLFF
TGTGCCGGACTAAGAGGGGGGGGGTCCCTTGAAAAACTGTTTTTT
>TRBD2|.|TRBV7-2|TRBJ2-3
CASSPRTSGGADTQYF
TGTGCCAGCAGCCCGCGGACTAGCGGGGGGGCAGATACGCAGTATTTT
>TRBD1|.|TRBV4-1|TRBJ1-5
CASSQGTGGNQPQHF
TGCGCCAGCAGCCAAGGGACAGGGGGGAATCAGCCCCAGCATTTT
>TRBD1|few|TRBV7-9|TRBJ1-5
CASSLHLGQGSNQPQHF
TGTGCCAGCAGCTTACACTTGGGACAGGGAAGCAATCAGCCCCAGCATTTT
>TRBD2|.|TRBV4-1|TRBJ2-7
CASSREVAGGLLYEQYF
TGCGCCAGCAGCCGAGAGGTAGCGGGGGGCCTTCTCTACGAGCAGTACTTC
>TRBD2|few|TRBV15|TRBJ2-3
CATSRDLSAGGRDTQYF
TGTGCCACCAGCAGAGATCTTTCGGCGGGGGGGCGGGATACGCAGTATTTT
>TRBD1|once|TRBV6-5|TRBJ2-7
CATSPGQGFYEQYF
TGTGCCACTAGTCCGGGACAGGGGTTCTACGAGCAGTACTTC
>.|.|TRBV2|TRBJ1-5
CASSKDNRQPQHF
TGTGCCAGCAGTAAGGACAATCGTCAGCCCCAGCATTTT
>TRBD2|.|TRBV6-5|TRBJ2-5
CASTLLAGGQETQYF
TGTGCCAGCACCCTACTAGCGGGGGGCCAAGAGACCCAGTACTTC
>.|.|TRBV7-2|TRBJ2-5
CASSSQVPRGETQYF
TGTGCCAGCAGCTCCCAGGTCCCGAGAGGGGAGACCCAGTACTTC
>.|.|TRBV6-5|TRBJ1-4
CASSLGQVGLFF
TGTGCCAGCAGTTTAGGACAAGTAGGCCTGTTTTTT
>TRBD2|.|TRBV5-1|TRBJ2-1
CASSLFKLGLAASAYNEQFF
TGCGCCAGCAGCTTATTTAAACTCGGACTAGCGGCTTCGGCCTACAATGAGCAGTTCTTC
>TRBD2|.|TRBV29-1|TRBJ2-3
CSAETSGGPTDTQYF
TGCAGCGCCGAGACTAGCGGGGGACCCACAGATACGCAGTATTTT
>.|.|TRBV7-2|TRBJ2-2
CASSAQGRTNTGELFF
TGTGCCAGCAGCGCACAGGGTAGAACGAACACCGGGGAGCTGTTTTTT
>TRBD1|.|TRBV2|TRBJ1-2
CASSSSPGQGVYGYTF
TGTGCCAGCAGCTCTTCTCCGGGACAGGGAGTGTATGGCTACACCTTC
>.|.|TRBV7-8|TRBJ2-1
CASSLGSYNEQFF
TGTGCCAGCAGCCTGGGCAGTTACAATGAGCAGTTCTTC
>TRBD1|.|TRBV11-3|TRBJ1-1
CASSPRTGHMNTEAFF
TGTGCCAGCAGCCCTCGGACAGGGCACATGAACACTGAAGCTTTCTTT
>.|.|TRBV4-2|TRBJ1-3
CASSQDRGGSGNTIYF
TGTGCCAGCAGCCAAGATCGTGGAGGGTCTGGAAACACCATATATTTT
>TRBD1|.|TRBV5-5|TRBJ2-7
CASSPDRDEQYF
TGTGCCAGCAGCCCGGACAGGGACGAGCAGTACTTC
>.|.|TRBV7-3|TRBJ2-6
CASSPPGSGANVLTF
TGTGCCAGCAGTCCCCCAGGGTCAGGGGCCAACGTCCTGACTTTC